This T cell receptor (beta chain) was captured in a study of cytomegalovirus exposure and HLA in healthy donors. About the research overall: Early on, a data release was issued that held some 91 million unique TCRs from HLA-typed donors.

Overall study results and limits: Productive rates of about 87% or about 30% were seen for most TCR beta V segments in an earlier analysis. A likely sequencing artifact accounted for one observed cluster of highly shared sequence variants.

PCR primers comprised 60 Vbeta and 13 Jbeta primers. Original methodology: A follow-up analysis tallied 86 million or so unique TCR beta chains, roughly 11 million shared. The method was immunoSEQ multiplex PCR; TCRdb's version includes in-frame clones alone and lacks a portion of them. The D gene and trimming were derived from the DNA, and the V and J assignments and clone size from that table. This table holds more than 55,000 clones, 74% found once. There are a few counts of this clone. Its antigen is currently unknown. This CDR3 is built from 14 residues. V was cut by 4 bases and J by 2 bases, with 8 bases left in between. The germline CDR1 and CDR2 sequences are MNHEY and SMNVEV (reference sequence).

This chain links TRBV27 with TRBJ1-4, with a possible D match to TRBD1 (5 bases). This receptor was obtained from a woman aged 55-69 years in good health and CMV-seropositive. The source material was PBMCs. The CDR3 reads CASSSTATNEKLFF. The CDR3 nucleotides read TGTGCCAGCAGTTCGACAGCTACTAATGAAAAACTGTTTTTT.